The present TCR beta chain was sequenced within a study of T cells after yellow fever vaccination. Germline V gene lookup returns CDR1 MNHEY and CDR2 SVGAGI. This CDR3 has 14 amino acids. V dropped 3 bases and J dropped 5 bases, with 11 bases sitting between them. In making TCR cDNA, 5'RACE template switching added a universal primer site and UMIs to it. Using its own MiXCR run on the 5' RACE reads, TCRdb lists one record per CDR3 protein. The sample lists 150,000 to 200,000 distinct CDR3 sequences; about 11% were seen once. Whole-study results and caveats: The study found a weaker secondary response that peaked faster, day 5 versus 15. The booster response re-showed most primary clones: around 96% CD4, approximately 90% CD8.

Only a few counts were recorded for this clonotype. As yet, its antigen is unknown. The V call is TRBV6-5, the J call TRBJ1-5, with a weak D call TRBD1 (5 bases). The sequencing here drew on CD8+ T cells sorted from PBMCs, taken 15 days after the yellow fever booster vaccination. The sequence was obtained from a man in his late teens or twenties who received the YFV17D yellow fever vaccine. CDR3 nucleotide sequence: TGTGCCAGCAGTTATCGTGCGGGGGATCAGCCCCAGCATTTT. This translates into CASSYRAGDQPQHF.